The text below deals with one T cell receptor beta chain. Its antigen is undetermined. A 6-nucleotide sample barcode was carried by the UMIs, which template switching added. TCRdb processed the 5' RACE reads again and assigns one entry to each CDR3 protein, with no DNA. This repertoire includes some 190,000 distinct CDR3 sequences. This CDR3 has 13 residues. Germline values: CDR1 DFQATT, CDR2 SNEGSKA (reference sequence). The record originates from a study of monozygotic twins with inflammatory bowel disease. Whole-study results and caveats: A single strong IBD-associated signal or clonotype was not supported by the findings. Cells of different T cell subtypes could not be told apart. IBD patients had lower TCRbeta diversity (inverse Simpson) than healthy co-twins.

Material: blood. The clonotype originates from a human donor with ulcerative colitis or Crohn's disease, or a healthy co-twin of an affected twin (not recorded which). The rearrangement links TRBV20-1 to TRBJ2-3; absent DNA, TCRdb's TRBD1 call cannot be checked. Here the CDR3 reads CSAGQGSTDTQYF.